What follows are 2 T cell receptor beta chains derived from one specimen sequenced in a study of T-cell memory formation after mild COVID-19 (dated by TCRdb to about 2021). The library was generated by 5' RACE. The instrument given in TCRdb is Illumina NovaSeq 6000. In TCRdb, the public reads were trimmed at Q25 with fastp and aligned with MiXCR, with productive beta chains retained. A single entry per CDR3 protein holds the most common genes and DNA from its merged rows. For this sample the table gives around 180,000 distinct CDR3 sequences, of which around 15% were detected only once. The leading ten clones occupy 2% to 2.5% of the sample. Specimen: PBMCs or a T cell subset sorted from them (not recorded which). All receptors come from an adult woman who had mild COVID-19 (a few samples of this study predate the infection). The sample titles of this study are shuffled in the database, so cell type and time point are left out; the donor was told from shared clones.

In the case of this clonotype: Germline is not matched at one junction end, which may reflect a read error. The chain uses TRBV7-9 and TRBJ2-1, with 11 positions matching TRBD2. Germline V gives CDR1 SEHNR, CDR2 FQNEAQ (reference sequence). The CDR3 has 17 residues. CDR3 DNA sequence: TGTGCCAGCAGCCACCTCCTAGCGGGGGGCGCCCGAGGGGGTTTTCACTTC. This translates into CASSHLLAGGARGGFHF.

This clonotype was found a few times. The J gene is TRBJ1-5, the V gene TRBV28; D not resolved. Germline assignment: CDR1 MDHEN and CDR2 SYDVKM. Trimming pared 6 bases from V and 0 bases from J, leaving 6 bases between. This CDR3 spans 13 amino acids. The CDR3 loop is CASRGSSNQPQHF. CDR3 nucleotide sequence: TGTGCCAGCAGGGGAAGTAGCAATCAGCCCCAGCATTTT.